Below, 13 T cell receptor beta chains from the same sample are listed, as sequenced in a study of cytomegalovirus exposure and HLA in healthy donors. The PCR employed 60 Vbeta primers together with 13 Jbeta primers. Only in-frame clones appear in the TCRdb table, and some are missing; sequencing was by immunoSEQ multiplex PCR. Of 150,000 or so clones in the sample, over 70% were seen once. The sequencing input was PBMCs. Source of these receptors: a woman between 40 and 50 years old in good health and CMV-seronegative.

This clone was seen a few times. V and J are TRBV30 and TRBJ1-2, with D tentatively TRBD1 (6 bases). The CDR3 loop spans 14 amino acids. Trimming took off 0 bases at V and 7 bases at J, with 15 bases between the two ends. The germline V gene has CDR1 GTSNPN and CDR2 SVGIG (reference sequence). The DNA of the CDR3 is TGTGCCTGGAGTGTAACGGGGGGGGCTCGTGGCTACACCTTC. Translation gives CAWSVTGGARGYTF.

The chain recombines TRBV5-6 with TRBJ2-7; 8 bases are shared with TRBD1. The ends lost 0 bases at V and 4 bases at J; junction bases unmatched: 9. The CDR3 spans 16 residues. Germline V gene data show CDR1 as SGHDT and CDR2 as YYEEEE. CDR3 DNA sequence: TGTGCCAGCAGCTTGGGCCGGGACAGGCGCTCATACGAGCAGTACTTC. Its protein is CASSLGRDRRSYEQYF.

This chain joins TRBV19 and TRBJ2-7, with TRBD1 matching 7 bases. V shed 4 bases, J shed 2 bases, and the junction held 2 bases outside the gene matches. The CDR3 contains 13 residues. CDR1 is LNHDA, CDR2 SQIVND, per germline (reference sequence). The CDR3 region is CASSTTGAYEQYF. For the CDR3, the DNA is TGTGCCAGTAGTACCACAGGGGCCTACGAGCAGTACTTC.

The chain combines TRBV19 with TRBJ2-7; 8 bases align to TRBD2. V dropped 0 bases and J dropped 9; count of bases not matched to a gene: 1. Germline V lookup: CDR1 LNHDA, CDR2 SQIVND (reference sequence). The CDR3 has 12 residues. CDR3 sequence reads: CASSIERGAQYF. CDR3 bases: TGTGCCAGTAGTATAGAGCGGGGGGCGCAGTACTTC.

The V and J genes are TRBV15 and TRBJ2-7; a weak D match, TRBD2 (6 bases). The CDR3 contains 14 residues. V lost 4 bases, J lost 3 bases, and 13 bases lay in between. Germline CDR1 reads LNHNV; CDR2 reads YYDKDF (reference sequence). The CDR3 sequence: CATSTGLSLYEQYF. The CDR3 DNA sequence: TGTGCCACCAGCACGGGACTGAGCCTCTACGAGCAGTACTTC.

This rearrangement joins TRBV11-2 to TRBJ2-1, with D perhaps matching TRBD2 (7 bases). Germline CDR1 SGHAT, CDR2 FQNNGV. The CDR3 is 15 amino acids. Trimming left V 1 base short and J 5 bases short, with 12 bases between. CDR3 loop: CASSLGGGTDNEQFF. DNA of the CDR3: TGTGCCAGCAGCTTAGGCGGGGGCACCGACAATGAGCAGTTCTTC.

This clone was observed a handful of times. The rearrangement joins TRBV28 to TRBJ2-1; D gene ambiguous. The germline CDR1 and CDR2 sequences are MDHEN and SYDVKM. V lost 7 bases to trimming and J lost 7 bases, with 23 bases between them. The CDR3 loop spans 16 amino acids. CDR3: CASNYYRRRFSNEQFF. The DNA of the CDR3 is TGTGCCAGCAACTACTACCGTAGACGGTTTTCAAATGAGCAGTTCTTC.

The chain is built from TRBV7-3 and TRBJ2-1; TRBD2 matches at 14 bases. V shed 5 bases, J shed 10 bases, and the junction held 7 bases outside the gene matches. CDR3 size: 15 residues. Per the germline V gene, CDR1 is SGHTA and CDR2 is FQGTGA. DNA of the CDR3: TGTGCCAGCAGCGACTCGGGGACTAGCGGGAGCGAGCAGTTCTTC. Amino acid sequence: CASSDSGTSGSEQFF.

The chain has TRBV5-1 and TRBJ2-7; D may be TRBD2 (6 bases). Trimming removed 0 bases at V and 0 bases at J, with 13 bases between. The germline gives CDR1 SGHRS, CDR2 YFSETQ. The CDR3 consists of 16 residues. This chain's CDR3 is CASSLDPNSGSYEQYF. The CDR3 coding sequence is TGCGCCAGCAGCTTGGATCCGAATAGCGGCTCCTACGAGCAGTACTTC.

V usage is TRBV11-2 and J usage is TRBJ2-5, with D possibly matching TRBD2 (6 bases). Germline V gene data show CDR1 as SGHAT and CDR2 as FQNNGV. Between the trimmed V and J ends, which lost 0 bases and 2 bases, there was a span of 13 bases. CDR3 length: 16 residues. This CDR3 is CASSLELTRGQETQYF. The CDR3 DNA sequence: TGTGCCAGCAGCTTAGAGTTGACTAGAGGGCAAGAGACCCAGTACTTC.

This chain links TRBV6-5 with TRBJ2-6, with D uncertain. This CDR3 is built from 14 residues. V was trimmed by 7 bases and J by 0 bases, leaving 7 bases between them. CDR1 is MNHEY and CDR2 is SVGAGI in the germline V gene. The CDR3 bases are TGTGCCAGCAAGAGTTACTCTGGGGCCAACGTCCTGACTTTC. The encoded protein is CASKSYSGANVLTF.

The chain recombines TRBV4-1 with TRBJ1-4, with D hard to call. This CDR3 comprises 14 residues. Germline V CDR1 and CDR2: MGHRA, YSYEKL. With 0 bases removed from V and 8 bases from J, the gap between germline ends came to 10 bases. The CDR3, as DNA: TGCGCCAGCAGCCAAGAGGCTAGAGGAGAAAAACTGTTTTTT. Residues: CASSQEARGEKLFF.

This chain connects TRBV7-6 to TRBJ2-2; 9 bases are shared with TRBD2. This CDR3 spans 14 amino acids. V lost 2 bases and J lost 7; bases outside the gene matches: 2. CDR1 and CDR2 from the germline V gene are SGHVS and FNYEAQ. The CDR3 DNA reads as TGTGCCAGCAGCTTACTAGCGGGGAGCGGGGAGCTGTTTTTT. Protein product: CASSLLAGSGELFF.